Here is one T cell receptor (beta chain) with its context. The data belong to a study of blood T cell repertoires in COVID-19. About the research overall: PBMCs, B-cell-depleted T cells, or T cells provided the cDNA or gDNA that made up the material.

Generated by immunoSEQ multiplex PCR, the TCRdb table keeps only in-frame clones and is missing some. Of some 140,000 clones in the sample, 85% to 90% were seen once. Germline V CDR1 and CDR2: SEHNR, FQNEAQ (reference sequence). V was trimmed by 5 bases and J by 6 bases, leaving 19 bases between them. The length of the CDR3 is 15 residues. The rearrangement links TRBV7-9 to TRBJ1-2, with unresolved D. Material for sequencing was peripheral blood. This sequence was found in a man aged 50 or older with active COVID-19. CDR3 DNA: TGTGCCAGCAGCCCACTGGGGAGGGCGGCGGATGGCTACACCTTC. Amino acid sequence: CASSPLGRAADGYTF.